The rows below give T cell receptor beta chains drawn from one sample of a study of T cell responses to AZD1222 COVID-19 vaccine. Clones were sequenced by immunoSEQ multiplex PCR, and TCRdb holds only the in-frame ones, with some missing. This table holds 65,000 to 80,000 clones, roughly 90% found once. The sample was peripheral blood, taken on day 0 of AZD1222 vaccination. These receptors were collected from an adult in good health. Each CDR3 is given with its conserved first and last residue. The order of the fields is V gene, clone size, D gene, J gene, CDR3 DNA, CDR3 protein. D genes are given only for firm matches. Clone size is shown for a subset of rows, as once, few, many or a class of expanded clone.

v_gene: TRBV10-3
abundance: -
d_gene: -
j_gene: TRBJ1-2
CDR3nt: TGTGCCATCAGGGGGCAGGAACCGGCTCTTAACTATGGCTACACCTTC
CDR3aa: CAIRGQEPALNYGYTF

v_gene: TRBV5-6
abundance: -
d_gene: -
j_gene: TRBJ2-4
CDR3nt: TGTGCCAGCAGCCTGCAGGTAGCCAAAAACATTCAGTACTTC
CDR3aa: CASSLQVAKNIQYF

v_gene: TRBV7-9
abundance: -
d_gene: -
j_gene: TRBJ1-3
CDR3nt: TGTGCCAGCAGCTTCGACTCTGGAAACACCATATATTTT
CDR3aa: CASSFDSGNTIYF

v_gene: TRBV7-3
abundance: -
d_gene: -
j_gene: TRBJ1-3
CDR3nt: TGTGCCAGCAGCTCAGGGCCGGGTAATCGGGACACCATATATTTT
CDR3aa: CASSSGPGNRDTIYF

v_gene: TRBV6-6
abundance: -
d_gene: TRBD2
j_gene: TRBJ2-1
CDR3nt: TGTGCCAGCAGTCCAACGACTAGCGGGAAGACCTACAATGAGCAGTTCTTC
CDR3aa: CASSPTTSGKTYNEQFF

v_gene: TRBV6-2/TRBV6-3
abundance: once
d_gene: TRBD2
j_gene: TRBJ2-1
CDR3nt: TGTGCCAGCAGTTTCAGGGGTCGACTAGCGGGAGGGCCTGGTGAGCAGTTCTTC
CDR3aa: CASSFRGRLAGGPGEQFF

v_gene: TRBV5-1
abundance: -
d_gene: TRBD2
j_gene: TRBJ2-2
CDR3nt: TGCGCCAGCAGCTTGTTGCAGCTAGCGGGAGAGAACACCGGGGAGCTGTTTTTT
CDR3aa: CASSLLQLAGENTGELFF

v_gene: TRBV24-1
abundance: -
d_gene: -
j_gene: TRBJ1-2
CDR3nt: TGTGCCACCAGTGACCCCGGACAAGACTATGGCTACACCTTC
CDR3aa: CATSDPGQDYGYTF

v_gene: TRBV14
abundance: many
d_gene: TRBD2
j_gene: TRBJ2-1
CDR3nt: TGTGCCAGCAGCAAGAGAGGACTAGCGGGAGGGTTTGGGGGTGAGCAGTTCTTC
CDR3aa: CASSKRGLAGGFGGEQFF

v_gene: TRBV5-6
abundance: -
d_gene: -
j_gene: TRBJ2-3
CDR3nt: TGTGCCAGCAGCTTCGCAGGGGAATCAGATACGCAGTATTTT
CDR3aa: CASSFAGESDTQYF

v_gene: TRBV24-1
abundance: -
d_gene: -
j_gene: TRBJ1-5
CDR3nt: TGTGCCACCAGTTCGGGCGGGCCTAGCAATCAGCCCCAGCATTTT
CDR3aa: CATSSGGPSNQPQHF

v_gene: TRBV7-2
abundance: -
d_gene: -
j_gene: TRBJ2-1
CDR3nt: TGTGCCAGCAGCTTAGCTAGCGGAAACAATGAGCAGTTCTTC
CDR3aa: CASSLASGNNEQFF

v_gene: TRBV6-5
abundance: -
d_gene: -
j_gene: TRBJ2-3
CDR3nt: TGTGCCAGCAGTTACTCGACCCCAATGAGCACAGATACGCAGTATTTT
CDR3aa: CASSYSTPMSTDTQYF

v_gene: TRBV11-3
abundance: -
d_gene: TRBD1
j_gene: TRBJ1-6
CDR3nt: TGTGCCAGCAGCTCTTATGGAGGGACAGCTAATTCACCCCTCCACTTT
CDR3aa: CASSSYGGTANSPLHF

v_gene: TRBV6-4
abundance: -
d_gene: -
j_gene: TRBJ1-3
CDR3nt: TGTGCCAGCAGTGACCAGAGGGCCCTCTCCCTAGGCTATTTT
CDR3aa: CASSDQRALSLGYF

v_gene: TRBV7-9
abundance: -
d_gene: TRBD1
j_gene: TRBJ1-1
CDR3nt: TGTGCCAGCAGCTTGGACAGGGGGTACACTGAAGCTTTCTTT
CDR3aa: CASSLDRGYTEAFF

v_gene: TRBV19
abundance: once
d_gene: TRBD2
j_gene: TRBJ2-1
CDR3nt: TGTGCCAGTAGTATGAGGACTAGCGGTTACAATGAGCAGTTCTTC
CDR3aa: CASSMRTSGYNEQFF

v_gene: TRBV19
abundance: -
d_gene: TRBD2
j_gene: TRBJ2-7
CDR3nt: TGTGCCACAACCGGGACTAGCGGGAGCGGATACGAGCAGTACTTC
CDR3aa: CATTGTSGSGYEQYF

v_gene: TRBV11-2
abundance: -
d_gene: -
j_gene: TRBJ1-1
CDR3nt: TGTGCCAGCAGCTCCCCATCCCAGAGATGGGGGGAGAGGACTGAAGCTTTCTTT
CDR3aa: CASSSPSQRWGERTEAFF

v_gene: TRBV12-3/TRBV12-4
abundance: -
d_gene: -
j_gene: TRBJ1-3
CDR3nt: TGTGCCAGCAGGGACAGAGTTGGAAACACCATATATTTT
CDR3aa: CASRDRVGNTIYF

v_gene: TRBV5-1
abundance: -
d_gene: TRBD1
j_gene: TRBJ1-2
CDR3nt: TGCGCCAGCAGCACTCGGACAGGGGGGGACTATGGCTACACCTTC
CDR3aa: CASSTRTGGDYGYTF

v_gene: TRBV7-8
abundance: once
d_gene: -
j_gene: TRBJ2-2
CDR3nt: TGTGCCAGCATTTTTAATCGAGACACCGGGGAGCTGTTTTTT
CDR3aa: CASIFNRDTGELFF

v_gene: TRBV27
abundance: once
d_gene: TRBD1
j_gene: TRBJ2-5
CDR3nt: TGTGCCAGCAGTTTAGCCAGGGGGCTACAAGAGACCCAGTACTTC
CDR3aa: CASSLARGLQETQYF

v_gene: TRBV6-5
abundance: few
d_gene: -
j_gene: TRBJ2-5
CDR3nt: TGTGCCAGCAGTTACTCGAGAGAGACCCAGTACTTC
CDR3aa: CASSYSRETQYF

v_gene: TRBV19
abundance: once
d_gene: -
j_gene: TRBJ2-1
CDR3nt: TGTGCCAGTAGTATGGTGGGAATCCGTGAGAATGAGCAGTTCTTC
CDR3aa: CASSMVGIRENEQFF

v_gene: TRBV6-2/TRBV6-3
abundance: -
d_gene: -
j_gene: TRBJ1-1
CDR3nt: TGTGCCAGCAGCCAAGGCTCTGAAGCTTTCTTT
CDR3aa: CASSQGSEAFF

v_gene: TRBV25-1
abundance: -
d_gene: TRBD1
j_gene: TRBJ1-1
CDR3nt: TGTGCCAGCAGGCTAGACAGGGATGGGAACACTGAAGCTTTCTTT
CDR3aa: CASRLDRDGNTEAFF

v_gene: TRBV6-5
abundance: -
d_gene: -
j_gene: TRBJ2-1
CDR3nt: TGTGCCAGCAGCCTTATGGGAGCTCAGGCCAATGAGCAGTTCTTC
CDR3aa: CASSLMGAQANEQFF

v_gene: TRBV12-5
abundance: -
d_gene: -
j_gene: TRBJ1-1
CDR3nt: TGTGCTAGTGGTTCCCAAGTAGGGGGGCGCGGCACTGAAGCTTTCTTT
CDR3aa: CASGSQVGGRGTEAFF

v_gene: TRBV28
abundance: -
d_gene: -
j_gene: TRBJ1-6
CDR3nt: TGTGCCAGCGGGGTCGGGGGCTCCTATAATTCACCCCTCCACTTT
CDR3aa: CASGVGGSYNSPLHF

v_gene: TRBV2
abundance: medium-sized
d_gene: -
j_gene: TRBJ1-1
CDR3nt: TGTGCCAGCAGTGCGAACACTGAAGCTTTCTTT
CDR3aa: CASSANTEAFF

v_gene: TRBV7-9
abundance: -
d_gene: -
j_gene: TRBJ1-1
CDR3nt: TGTGCCAGCAGGGAAGGACAGCTTGCCCCCGGGGAAGCTTTCTTT
CDR3aa: CASREGQLAPGEAFF

v_gene: TRBV7-6
abundance: -
d_gene: TRBD2
j_gene: TRBJ2-1
CDR3nt: TGTGCCAGCAGCTTACAGCGGGAAAACAATGAGCAGTTCTTC
CDR3aa: CASSLQRENNEQFF

v_gene: TRBV9
abundance: -
d_gene: TRBD1
j_gene: TRBJ2-7
CDR3nt: TGTGCCAGCAGCGTCATGACAGGGGGCTACGAGCAGTACTTC
CDR3aa: CASSVMTGGYEQYF

v_gene: TRBV29-1
abundance: -
d_gene: -
j_gene: TRBJ1-2
CDR3nt: TGCAGCGTTGAATACAGTTCCTATGGCTACACCTTC
CDR3aa: CSVEYSSYGYTF

v_gene: TRBV5-5
abundance: -
d_gene: -
j_gene: TRBJ1-2
CDR3nt: TGTGCCAGCAGCTTGGCTAACAGAAGAAACTATGGCTACACCTTC
CDR3aa: CASSLANRRNYGYTF

v_gene: TRBV24-1
abundance: -
d_gene: -
j_gene: TRBJ1-4
CDR3nt: TGTGCCACCAGTGATAGGACGGATGCAACTAATGAAAAACTGTTTTTT
CDR3aa: CATSDRTDATNEKLFF

v_gene: TRBV10-3
abundance: -
d_gene: -
j_gene: TRBJ1-2
CDR3nt: TGTGCCATCAGTGAGTCTCTCGGCGGCTACACCTTC
CDR3aa: CAISESLGGYTF

v_gene: TRBV18
abundance: -
d_gene: TRBD1
j_gene: TRBJ2-3
CDR3nt: TGTGCCAGCTCACCAGACAGGGGAACAGATACGCAGTATTTT
CDR3aa: CASSPDRGTDTQYF

v_gene: TRBV11-2
abundance: -
d_gene: -
j_gene: TRBJ1-5
CDR3nt: TGTGCCAGCAGCTTAAGGGGAAGGGCCAATCAGCCCCAGCATTTT
CDR3aa: CASSLRGRANQPQHF

v_gene: TRBV7-9
abundance: -
d_gene: -
j_gene: TRBJ2-7
CDR3nt: TGTGCCAGCAGCTTAGTGCCTGGATCAGGGCCGCCCTACGAGCAGTACTTC
CDR3aa: CASSLVPGSGPPYEQYF

v_gene: TRBV12-3/TRBV12-4
abundance: -
d_gene: -
j_gene: TRBJ2-3
CDR3nt: TGTGCCAGCAGTCCTACCGATACGCAGTATTTT
CDR3aa: CASSPTDTQYF

v_gene: TRBV5-4
abundance: few
d_gene: -
j_gene: TRBJ2-3
CDR3nt: TGTGCCAGCACCATGAAGGGTCTAGCGCAAGCGCAGTATTTT
CDR3aa: CASTMKGLAQAQYF

v_gene: TRBV11-2
abundance: -
d_gene: TRBD1
j_gene: TRBJ1-5
CDR3nt: TGTGCCAGCAGCATTGACAGGGGGTATCAGCCCCAGCATTTT
CDR3aa: CASSIDRGYQPQHF

v_gene: TRBV3-1/TRBV3-2
abundance: once
d_gene: TRBD1
j_gene: TRBJ1-6
CDR3nt: TGTGCCAGCAGCCCCATGGCAGGGGGGGATTCACCCCTCCACTTT
CDR3aa: CASSPMAGGDSPLHF

v_gene: TRBV7-9
abundance: -
d_gene: TRBD1
j_gene: TRBJ1-1
CDR3nt: TGTGCCAGCAGGCTGGGACAGGCAGAAGCTTTCTTT
CDR3aa: CASRLGQAEAFF

v_gene: TRBV10-3
abundance: -
d_gene: -
j_gene: TRBJ1-1
CDR3nt: TGTGCCATCAGTGAGAACCGGGACACTGAAGCTTTCTTT
CDR3aa: CAISENRDTEAFF

v_gene: TRBV28
abundance: once
d_gene: -
j_gene: TRBJ1-5
CDR3nt: TGTGCCAGCAGGGTGAGCAATCAGCCCCAGCATTTT
CDR3aa: CASRVSNQPQHF

v_gene: TRBV6-1
abundance: once
d_gene: -
j_gene: TRBJ2-1
CDR3nt: TGTGCCAGCAGTGACCCAGGGGGAGGCTTCAATGAGCAGTTCTTC
CDR3aa: CASSDPGGGFNEQFF

v_gene: TRBV3-1/TRBV3-2
abundance: -
d_gene: TRBD1
j_gene: TRBJ2-7
CDR3nt: TGTGCCAGCAGCCATCCATCTAGGTCCCCGGACAGGCTCCTCTCCTACGAGCAGTACTTC
CDR3aa: CASSHPSRSPDRLLSYEQYF

v_gene: TRBV6-5
abundance: -
d_gene: TRBD1
j_gene: TRBJ1-4
CDR3nt: TGTGCCAGCAGCCAGTGGACAGGGATTAATGAAAAACTGTTTTTT
CDR3aa: CASSQWTGINEKLFF

v_gene: TRBV7-2
abundance: once
d_gene: -
j_gene: TRBJ2-1
CDR3nt: TGTGCCAGCAGCTCGGCCGTACGGGTTTACAATGAGCAGTTCTTC
CDR3aa: CASSSAVRVYNEQFF

v_gene: TRBV4-2
abundance: -
d_gene: TRBD1
j_gene: TRBJ1-2
CDR3nt: TGTGCCAGCAGCCAAGATCCCAGGACAGGGGTTGGAGGCTACACCTTC
CDR3aa: CASSQDPRTGVGGYTF

v_gene: TRBV5-4
abundance: -
d_gene: -
j_gene: TRBJ2-1
CDR3nt: TGTGCCAGCAGCCCGCCCGGGACCTTCGTGCATAATGAGCAGTTCTTC
CDR3aa: CASSPPGTFVHNEQFF

v_gene: TRBV18
abundance: -
d_gene: -
j_gene: TRBJ1-1
CDR3nt: TGTGCCAGCTCTCCTAACTCGAGGAACACTGAAGCTTTCTTT
CDR3aa: CASSPNSRNTEAFF

v_gene: TRBV18
abundance: -
d_gene: TRBD2
j_gene: TRBJ2-3
CDR3nt: TGTGCCAGCTCCCCGGGACTAGCAACAGATACGCAGTATTTT
CDR3aa: CASSPGLATDTQYF

v_gene: TRBV5-5
abundance: few
d_gene: TRBD1
j_gene: TRBJ1-5
CDR3nt: TGTGCCAGCAGCGCCCGGACAGGCCCGGGGGGCAATCAGCCCCAGCATTTT
CDR3aa: CASSARTGPGGNQPQHF

v_gene: TRBV30
abundance: -
d_gene: TRBD1
j_gene: TRBJ2-2
CDR3nt: TGTGCCTGGCGAAGGGACAGCTCCACCGGGGAGCTGTTTTTT
CDR3aa: CAWRRDSSTGELFF

v_gene: TRBV11-2
abundance: -
d_gene: -
j_gene: TRBJ1-1
CDR3nt: TGTGCCAGCACCGCACAGGGATCGAACACCGAAGCTTTCTTT
CDR3aa: CASTAQGSNTEAFF

v_gene: TRBV23-1
abundance: few
d_gene: -
j_gene: TRBJ2-7
CDR3nt: TGCGCCAGCAGTCAATGGCCCTTCCAGTACTTC
CDR3aa: CASSQWPFQYF